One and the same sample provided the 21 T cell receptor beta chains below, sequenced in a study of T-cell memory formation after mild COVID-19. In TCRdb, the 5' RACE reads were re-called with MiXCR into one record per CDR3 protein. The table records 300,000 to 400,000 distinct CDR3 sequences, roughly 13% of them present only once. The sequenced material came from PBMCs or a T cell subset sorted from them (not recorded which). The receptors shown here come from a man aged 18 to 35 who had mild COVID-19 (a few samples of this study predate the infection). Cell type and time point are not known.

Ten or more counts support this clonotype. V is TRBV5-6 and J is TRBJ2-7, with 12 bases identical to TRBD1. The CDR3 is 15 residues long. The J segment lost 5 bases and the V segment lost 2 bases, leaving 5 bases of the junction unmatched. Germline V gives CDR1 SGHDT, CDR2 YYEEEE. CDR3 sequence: CASSFGTGGIDEQYV. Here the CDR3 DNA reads TGTGCCAGCAGCTTCGGGACAGGGGGCATCGACGAGCAGTACGTC.

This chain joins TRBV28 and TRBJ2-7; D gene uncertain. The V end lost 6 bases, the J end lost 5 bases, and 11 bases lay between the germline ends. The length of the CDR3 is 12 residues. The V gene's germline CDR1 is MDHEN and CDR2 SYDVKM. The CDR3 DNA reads TGTGCCAGCAGCCCCGGTTCTGACGAGCAGTACTTC. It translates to CASSPGSDEQYF. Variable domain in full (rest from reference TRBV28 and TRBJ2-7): DVKVTQSSRYLVKRTGEKVFLECVQDMDHENMFWYRQDPGLGLRLIYFSYDVKMKEKGDIPEGYSVSREKKERFSLILESASTNQTSMYLCASSPGSDEQYFGPGTRLTVT.

The DNA for the CDR3 is TGTGCCAGCAGCCGTTCGGCAGGCGGCAATCAGCCCCAGCATTTT. It codes for CASSRSAGGNQPQHF. The V and J genes are TRBV7-6 and TRBJ1-5; D ambiguous. V was trimmed by 5 bases and J by 2 bases, leaving 13 bases between them. The CDR3 consists of 15 residues. The germline gives CDR1 SGHVS, CDR2 FNYEAQ.

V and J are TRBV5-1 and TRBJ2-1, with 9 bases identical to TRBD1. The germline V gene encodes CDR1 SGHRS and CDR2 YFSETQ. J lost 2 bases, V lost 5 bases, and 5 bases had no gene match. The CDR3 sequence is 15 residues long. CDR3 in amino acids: CASSGTGNPYNEQFF. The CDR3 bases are TGCGCCAGCAGTGGGACAGGGAACCCCTACAATGAGCAGTTCTTC.

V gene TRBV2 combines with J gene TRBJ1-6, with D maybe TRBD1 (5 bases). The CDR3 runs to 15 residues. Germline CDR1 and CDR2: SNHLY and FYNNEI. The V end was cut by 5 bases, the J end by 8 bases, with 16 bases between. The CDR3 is CASSSKGLGDSPLHF. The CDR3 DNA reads TGTGCCAGCAGTTCGAAGGGGCTCGGGGATTCACCCCTCCACTTT.

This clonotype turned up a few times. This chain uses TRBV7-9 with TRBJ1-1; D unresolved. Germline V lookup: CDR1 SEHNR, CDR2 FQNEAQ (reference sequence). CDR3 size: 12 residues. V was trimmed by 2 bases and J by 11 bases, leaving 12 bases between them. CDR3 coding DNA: TGTGCCAGCAGCTTACCTGGAAGCCGCGCTTTCTTT. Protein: CASSLPGSRAFF.

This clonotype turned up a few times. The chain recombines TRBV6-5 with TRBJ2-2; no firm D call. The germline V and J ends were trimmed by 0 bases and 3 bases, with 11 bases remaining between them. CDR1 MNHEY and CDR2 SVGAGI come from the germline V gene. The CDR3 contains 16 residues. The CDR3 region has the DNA TGTGCCAGCAGTTACTCGATTAATTTCGACACCGGGGAGCTGTTTTTT. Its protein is CASSYSINFDTGELFF.

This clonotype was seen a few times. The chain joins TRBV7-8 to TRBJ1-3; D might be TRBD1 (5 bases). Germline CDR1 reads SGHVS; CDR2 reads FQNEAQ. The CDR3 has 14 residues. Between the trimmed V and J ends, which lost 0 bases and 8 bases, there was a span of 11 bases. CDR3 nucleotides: TGTGCCAGCAGCTTAGCGGGCAGGGTGGACACCATATATTTT. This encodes CASSLAGRVDTIYF. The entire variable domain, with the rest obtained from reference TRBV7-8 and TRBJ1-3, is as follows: GAGVSQSPRYKVAKRGQDVALRCDPISGHVSLFWYQQALGQGPEFLTYFQNEAQLDKSGLPSDRFFAERPEGSVSTLKIQRTQQEDSAVYLCASSLAGRVDTIYFGEGSWLTVV.

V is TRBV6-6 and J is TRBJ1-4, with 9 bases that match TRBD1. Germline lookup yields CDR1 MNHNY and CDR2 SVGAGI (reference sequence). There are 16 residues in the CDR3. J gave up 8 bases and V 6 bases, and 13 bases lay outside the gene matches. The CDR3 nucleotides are TGTGCCAGCAGCAGGGACAGGGATAGGAGCATAGAAAAACTGTTTTTT. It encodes CASSRDRDRSIEKLFF.

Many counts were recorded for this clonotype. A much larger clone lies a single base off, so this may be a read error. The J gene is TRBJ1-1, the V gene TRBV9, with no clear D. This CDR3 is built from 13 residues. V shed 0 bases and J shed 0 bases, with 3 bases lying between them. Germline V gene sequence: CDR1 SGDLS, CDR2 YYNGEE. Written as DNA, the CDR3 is TGTGCCAGCAGCGTAGTAGTGAACACTGAAGCTTTCTTT. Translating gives CASSVVVNTEAFF.

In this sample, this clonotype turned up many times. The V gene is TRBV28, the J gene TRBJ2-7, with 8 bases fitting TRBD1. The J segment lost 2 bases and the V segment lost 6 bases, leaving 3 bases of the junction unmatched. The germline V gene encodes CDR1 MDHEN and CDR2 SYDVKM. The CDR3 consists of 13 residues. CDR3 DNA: TGTGCCAGCAGGACAGGGGAACCCTACGAGCAGTACGTC. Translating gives CASRTGEPYEQYV.

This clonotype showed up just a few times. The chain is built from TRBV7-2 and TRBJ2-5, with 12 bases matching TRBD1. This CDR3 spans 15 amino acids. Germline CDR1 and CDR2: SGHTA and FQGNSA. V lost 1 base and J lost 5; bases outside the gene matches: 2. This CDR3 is CASSLGDRGHETQYF. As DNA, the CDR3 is TGTGCCAGCAGCTTAGGGGACAGGGGGCACGAGACCCAGTACTTC. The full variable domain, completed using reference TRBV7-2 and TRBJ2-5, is GAGVSQSPSNKVTEKGKDVELRCDPISGHTALYWYRQSLGQGLEFLIYFQGNSAPDKSGLPSDRFSAERTGGSVSTLTIQRTQQEDSAVYLCASSLGDRGHETQYFGPGTRLLVL.

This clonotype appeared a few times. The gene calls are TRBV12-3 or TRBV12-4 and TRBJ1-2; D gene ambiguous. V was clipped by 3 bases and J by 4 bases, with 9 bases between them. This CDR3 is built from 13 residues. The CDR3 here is CASSFREVYGYTF. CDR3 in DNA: TGTGCCAGCAGTTTTCGGGAAGTCTATGGCTACACCTTC.

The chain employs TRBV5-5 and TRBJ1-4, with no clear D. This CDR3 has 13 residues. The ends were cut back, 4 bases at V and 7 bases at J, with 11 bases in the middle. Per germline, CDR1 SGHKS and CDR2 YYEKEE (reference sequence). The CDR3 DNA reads TGTGCCAGCAGCACCTCTCGGGGTGAAAAACTGTTTTTT. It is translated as CASSTSRGEKLFF.

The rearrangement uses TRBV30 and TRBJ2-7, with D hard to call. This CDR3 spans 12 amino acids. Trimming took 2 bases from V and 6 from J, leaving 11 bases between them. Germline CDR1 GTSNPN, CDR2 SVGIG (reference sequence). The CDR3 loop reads CAWSSPGPEQYF. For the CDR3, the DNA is TGTGCCTGGAGTAGTCCGGGCCCCGAGCAGTACTTC.

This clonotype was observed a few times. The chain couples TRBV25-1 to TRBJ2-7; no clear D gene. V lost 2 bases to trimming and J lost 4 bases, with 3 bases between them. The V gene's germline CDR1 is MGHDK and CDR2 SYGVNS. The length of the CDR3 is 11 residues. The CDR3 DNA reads TGTGCCAGCAGTGAAAATTACGAGCAGTACTTC. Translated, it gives CASSENYEQYF.

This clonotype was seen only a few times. The CDR3 bases are TGTGCCAGCAGCGAGGGCCTTACAGGGAGCTCCTATAATTCACCCCTCCACTTT. Translating gives CASSEGLTGSSYNSPLHF. The J gene is TRBJ1-6, the V gene TRBV9; D is possibly TRBD1 (6 bases). The CDR3 consists of 18 residues. The germline CDR1 and CDR2 sequences are SGDLS and YYNGEE. The V gene lost 3 bases and the J gene lost 0 bases, with 16 bases spanning the gap.

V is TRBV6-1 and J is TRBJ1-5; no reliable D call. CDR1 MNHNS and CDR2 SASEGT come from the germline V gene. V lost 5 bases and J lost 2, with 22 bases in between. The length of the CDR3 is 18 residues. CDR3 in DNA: TGTGCCAGCAGTAGCCGGGGAAACTCGGCGGTGGGCAATCAGCCCCAGCATTTT. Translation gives CASSSRGNSAVGNQPQHF.

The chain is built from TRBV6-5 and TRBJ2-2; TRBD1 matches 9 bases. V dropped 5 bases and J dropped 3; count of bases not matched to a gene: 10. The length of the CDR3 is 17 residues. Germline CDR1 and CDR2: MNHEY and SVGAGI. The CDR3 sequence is CASSRTGDNRDTGELFF. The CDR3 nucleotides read TGTGCCAGCAGTCGGACAGGGGATAATAGGGACACCGGGGAGCTGTTTTTT.

The CDR3 reads CASSLYLGGTEAFF. DNA of the CDR3: TGTGCCAGCAGTTTATATCTCGGGGGCACTGAAGCTTTCTTT. The chain is built from TRBV28 and TRBJ1-1; D possibly corresponds to TRBD1 (5 bases). There are 14 residues in the CDR3. V lost 1 base, J lost 4 bases, and 10 bases lay in between. CDR1 and CDR2 (germline): MDHEN, SYDVKM.

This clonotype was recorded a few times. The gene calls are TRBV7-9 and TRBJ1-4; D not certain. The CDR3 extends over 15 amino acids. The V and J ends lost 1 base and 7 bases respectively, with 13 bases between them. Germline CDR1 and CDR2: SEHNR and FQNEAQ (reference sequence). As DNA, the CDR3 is TGTGCCAGCAGCTTAGGAGGCTCCTGGGGTGAAAAACTGTTTTTT. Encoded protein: CASSLGGSWGEKLFF.